One sample yielded the 29 T cell receptor beta chains listed below, sequenced in a study of shared clonotypes between healthy human individuals. Generated by immunoSEQ multiplex PCR, the TCRdb table keeps only in-frame clones and is missing some. Among under 700,000 clones, 85% to 95% were seen once, and the ten largest hold about 0.11%. CD45RO negativity and positive selection for CCR7 defined naive CD8 cells, a population that excluded terminally differentiated effector memory CD45RA+ cells. Sequenced sample: naive CD8+ T cells sorted from blood. Receptor source: a woman younger than 45 in good health.

This chain links TRBV27 with TRBJ2-7; 11 nucleotides agree with TRBD2. Per germline, CDR1 MNHEY and CDR2 SMNVEV (reference sequence). CDR3 length: 15 amino acids. Trimming cost V 6 bases and J 2 bases; bases outside gene matches: 6. CDR3 in DNA: TGTGCCAGCAGCCCCCCGGGACTAGCGGCCTACGAGCAGTACTTC. This codes for CASSPPGLAAYEQYF.

CDR3: CASSLGLALDEQYF. For the CDR3, the DNA is TGTGCCAGCAGCTTAGGACTAGCCCTCGACGAGCAGTACTTC. The rearrangement joins TRBV7-9 to TRBJ2-7; the match to TRBD2 covers 7 bases. The CDR3 spans 14 residues. Germline lookup yields CDR1 SEHNR and CDR2 FQNEAQ (reference sequence). The V segment lost 1 base and the J segment 5 bases; nucleotides outside the gene matches: 5.

About this clone itself: The junction does not match germline at one end; this may be a read error. This rearrangement joins TRBV27 to TRBJ1-5; D uncertain. CDR1 and CDR2 from the germline V gene are MNHEY and SMNVEV (reference sequence). CDR3 length equals 13 residues. Here the CDR3 reads CVSSLGGYQPQHF. For the CDR3, the DNA is TGTGTCAGCAGTTTAGGCGGGTATCAGCCCCAGCATTTT.

This rearrangement joins TRBV6-5 to TRBJ2-6; D not certain. The germline V and J ends were trimmed by 4 bases and 9 bases, with 10 bases remaining between them. The CDR3 has 13 residues. Germline V CDR1 and CDR2: MNHEY, SVGAGI. Here the CDR3 DNA reads TGTGCCAGCAGTTTCCTTGAGGTCAACGTCCTGACTTTC. Translating gives CASSFLEVNVLTF.

The chain is built from TRBV13 and TRBJ2-1; a possible D gene is TRBD2 (5 bases). Trimming removed 1 base at V and 0 bases at J, with 7 bases between. Germline loops: CDR1 PRHDT, CDR2 FYEKMQ (reference sequence). The CDR3 is 15 amino acids. CDR3 loop: CASSLVRGSYNEQFF. DNA for the CDR3: TGTGCCAGCAGCTTAGTTCGGGGCTCCTACAATGAGCAGTTCTTC. Together with reference TRBV13 and TRBJ2-1, the CDR3 gives the full variable domain: AAGVIQSPRHLIKEKRETATLKCYPIPRHDTVYWYQQGPGQDPQFLISFYEKMQSDKGSIPDRFSAQQFSDYHSELNMSSLELGDSALYFCASSLVRGSYNEQFFGPGTRLTVL.

V usage is TRBV4-1 and J usage is TRBJ2-1; 9 nucleotides align to TRBD2. The CDR3 runs 17 residues. Trimming removed 0 bases from V and 6 bases from J; junction bases left unmatched: 9. The V gene's germline CDR1 is MGHRA and CDR2 YSYEKL. CDR3 nucleotides: TGCGCCAGCAGCCAAGAAGGATGGCGGGAGGGCCGCAATGAGCAGTTCTTC. Translation gives CASSQEGWREGRNEQFF.

This clone has a single count. The chain couples TRBV5-4 to TRBJ2-3; D unclear. Germline V gene data show CDR1 as SGHNT and CDR2 as YYREEE (reference sequence). With 4 bases removed from V and 6 bases from J, the gap between germline ends came to 9 bases. The CDR3 totals 12 residues. The CDR3 spells CASSHKSDTQYF. The CDR3 DNA reads TGTGCCAGCAGCCATAAATCGGATACGCAGTATTTT.

This chain links TRBV6-6 with TRBJ2-1; 8 bases align to TRBD2. This CDR3 region has 14 residues. The germline gives CDR1 MNHNY, CDR2 SVGAGI (reference sequence). J gave up 7 bases and V 6 bases, and 8 bases lay outside the gene matches. For the CDR3, the DNA is TGTGCCAGCAGCCTCGGGGGGGCGCAAAATGAGCAGTTCTTC. Translation gives CASSLGGAQNEQFF.

The rearrangement uses TRBV30 and TRBJ2-5; D is uncertain. The CDR3 totals 15 residues. Trimming pared 0 bases from V and 4 bases from J, leaving 15 bases between. Germline CDR1 and CDR2: GTSNPN and SVGIG (reference sequence). The CDR3 protein is CAWSVLAGLGETQYF. DNA for the CDR3: TGTGCCTGGAGTGTACTGGCAGGCCTCGGAGAGACCCAGTACTTC.

The chain recombines TRBV9 with TRBJ2-5; a weak D match, TRBD2 (6 bases). Deletions cut 0 bases from V and 4 bases from J, with 10 bases between. Per germline, CDR1 SGDLS and CDR2 YYNGEE. The CDR3 has 14 amino acids. This CDR3 is CASSVVGGPETQYF. DNA for the CDR3: TGTGCCAGCAGCGTAGTGGGGGGACCAGAGACCCAGTACTTC.

For this clone: The sample carries other DNA sequences with the same CDR3. The CDR3 DNA follows: TGTGCCAGCAGTCTTCAAACTAGCGGGTACGAGCAGTACTTC. Translation: CASSLQTSGYEQYF. The chain links TRBV27 to TRBJ2-7, with 9 bases fitting TRBD2. Germline V lookup: CDR1 MNHEY, CDR2 SMNVEV (reference sequence). Losses at the gene ends were 5 bases for V and 4 bases for J; bases not matched to a gene: 6. CDR3 size: 14 residues.

The chain combines TRBV4-2 with TRBJ2-3, with 7 bases that match TRBD2. There are 19 residues in the CDR3. Germline V lookup: CDR1 LGHNA, CDR2 YNFKEQ. V lost 0 bases and J lost 4; bases outside the gene matches: 16. The CDR3 is CASSQDSSYSGRNPDTQYF. CDR3 in DNA: TGTGCCAGCAGCCAAGATAGTAGTTATAGCGGGCGAAACCCAGATACGCAGTATTTT.

The J gene is TRBJ2-5, the V gene TRBV10-1, with a weak D call TRBD1 (6 bases). Trimming cost V 3 bases and J 7 bases, with 9 bases left between them. The CDR3 runs to 12 residues. Germline V gene sequence: CDR1 WNHNN, CDR2 SYGVQD (reference sequence). CDR3 DNA sequence: TGCGCCAGCAGTGACTCGGACAGGACCCAGTACTTC. Amino acids: CASSDSDRTQYF.

CDR3 sequence (DNA): TGTGCCAGCACACCTTTCGAGACCTTGGGGGAAAAACTGTTTTTT. It specifies CASTPFETLGEKLFF. The chain joins TRBV6-6 to TRBJ1-4; D uncertain. Per germline, CDR1 MNHNY and CDR2 SVGAGI (reference sequence). The V gene lost 7 bases and the J gene lost 8 bases, with 20 bases spanning the gap. CDR3 length: 15 residues.

The chain has TRBV28 and TRBJ2-3, with a weak D call TRBD2 (5 bases). Trimming cost V 3 bases and J 5 bases, with 12 bases left between them. CDR1 is MDHEN and CDR2 is SYDVKM in the germline V gene. The CDR3 loop spans 14 amino acids. In DNA, the CDR3 is TGTGCCAGCAGTTTTATGCTAGCTAGAGATACGCAGTATTTT. Protein: CASSFMLARDTQYF.

The CDR3 is CAISDPGVNTEAFF. The CDR3 nucleotides are TGTGCCATCAGTGACCCCGGGGTGAACACTGAAGCTTTCTTT. The chain links TRBV10-3 to TRBJ1-1; D gene uncertain. Trimming shortened V by 3 bases and J by 0 bases, and 8 bases separated the two germline ends. Germline-derived CDR1 and CDR2 are ENHRY and SYGVKD. CDR3 length equals 14 residues.

The chain links TRBV7-8 to TRBJ1-1, with a tentative D call TRBD1 (5 bases). V lost 5 bases, J lost 0 bases, and 10 bases lay in between. Germline V gene data show CDR1 as SGHVS and CDR2 as FQNEAQ. The CDR3 contains 14 residues. The chain's CDR3 is CASSAGGMNTEAFF. Here the CDR3 DNA reads TGTGCCAGCAGCGCGGGGGGGATGAACACTGAAGCTTTCTTT.

This chain links TRBV27 with TRBJ2-7, with a tentative D call TRBD1 (6 bases). Germline loops: CDR1 MNHEY, CDR2 SMNVEV (reference sequence). The CDR3 totals 13 residues. The germline V and J ends were trimmed by 6 bases and 3 bases, with 12 bases remaining between them. Here the CDR3 reads CASSSRTDYEQYF. The CDR3 DNA sequence: TGTGCCAGCAGCTCAAGGACAGACTACGAGCAGTACTTC.

The V call is TRBV5-4, the J call TRBJ2-1, with D perhaps given as TRBD1 or TRBD2 (5 bases each). Germline V gene lookup returns CDR1 SGHNT and CDR2 YYREEE (reference sequence). With 7 bases removed from V and 6 bases from J, the gap between germline ends came to 5 bases. The CDR3 extends over 10 amino acids. The DNA for the CDR3 is TGTGCCAGCGGGGGCAATGAGCAGTTCTTC. Translation gives CASGGNEQFF.

This clone turned up a few times. The sample has other DNA sequences that encode this CDR3 too. The V and J genes are TRBV6-4 and TRBJ1-2, with D possibly TRBD1 on 5 matching bases. This CDR3 is 12 amino acids long. The germline V gene has CDR1 MRHNA and CDR2 SNTAGT. The V gene lost 2 bases and the J gene lost 8 bases, with 9 bases spanning the gap. As DNA, the CDR3 is TGTGCCAGCAGTGACAGGGGCTACGGCTACACCTTC. Translating gives CASSDRGYGYTF.

The V gene is TRBV19, the J gene TRBJ2-2, with 7 bases matching TRBD1. The V gene end was trimmed by 7 bases and the J gene end by 6 bases; junction bases not matched to a gene: 14. This CDR3 comprises 16 residues. Germline values: CDR1 LNHDA, CDR2 SQIVND (reference sequence). In DNA, the CDR3 is TGTGCCAGTAAGCCCCAAGGGGACAGACCTGCCGGGGAGCTGTTTTTT. Its translation: CASKPQGDRPAGELFF.

This rearrangement joins TRBV27 to TRBJ2-5; D not certain. Gene TRBJ2-7 matches the end of the DNA better, so the J call may be wrong. The CDR3 length is 14 residues. Germline CDR1 reads MNHEY; CDR2 reads SMNVEV (reference sequence). The CDR3 coding sequence is TGTGCCAGCTCGATCGGCGGCAGCTCCTACGAGCAGTACTTC. Translated: CASSIGGSSYEQYF.

The rearrangement links TRBV27 to TRBJ2-1; TRBD1 or TRBD2 may be the D gene (5 bases each). CDR3 length: 13 amino acids. Germline CDR1 reads MNHEY; CDR2 reads SMNVEV (reference sequence). Trimming took off 2 bases at V and 7 bases at J, with 9 bases between the two ends. CDR3 amino acids: CASSLQGGNEQFF. Written as DNA, the CDR3 is TGTGCCAGCAGTTTACAGGGCGGGAATGAGCAGTTCTTC.

The chain couples TRBV11-2 to TRBJ1-2; 8 bases match TRBD1. The germline V gene encodes CDR1 SGHAT and CDR2 FQNNGV. The V segment lost 5 bases and the J segment 4 bases; nucleotides outside the gene matches: 3. The CDR3 loop spans 13 amino acids. CDR3 sequence: CASSAGTGYGYTF. The CDR3 DNA is TGTGCCAGCAGCGCGGGGACAGGCTATGGCTACACCTTC.

The chain links TRBV4-1 to TRBJ2-1; 7 bases are shared with TRBD2. CDR1 and CDR2 (germline): MGHRA, YSYEKL. This CDR3 is 16 amino acids long. With V trimmed by 1 base and J by 5 bases, 8 bases remained unmatched. The CDR3 DNA reads as TGCGCCAGCAGCCAAGTTCCCCCGACTAGCAACAATGAGCAGTTCTTC. Amino acids: CASSQVPPTSNNEQFF.

The chain uses TRBV14 and TRBJ2-1; 7 bases map to TRBD2. The CDR3 has 15 residues. From germline, CDR1 is SGHDN and CDR2 FVKESK. With V trimmed by 0 bases and J by 4 bases, 3 bases remained unmatched. CDR3 nucleotides: TGTGCCAGCAGCCAAGATAGCGGGTTTTACAATGAGCAGTTCTTC. It codes for CASSQDSGFYNEQFF.

The chain links TRBV6-6 to TRBJ2-7; D not certain. This CDR3 is built from 10 residues. In germline, CDR1 is MNHNY, CDR2 SVGAGI (reference sequence). Trimming removed 9 bases from V and 7 bases from J, with 10 bases in between. As DNA, the CDR3 is TGTGCCAGGGTACGGCGGGAGCAGTACTTC. Its protein is CARVRREQYF.

This chain joins TRBV28 and TRBJ1-2; D uncertain. The germline CDR1 and CDR2 sequences are MDHEN and SYDVKM. Trimming pared 2 bases from V and 3 bases from J, leaving 10 bases between. The CDR3 loop spans 14 amino acids. The chain's CDR3 is CASSLLGSDYGYTF. As DNA, the CDR3 is TGTGCCAGCAGTTTACTGGGATCGGACTATGGCTACACCTTC.

The chain links TRBV20-1 to TRBJ1-1; D is unresolved. CDR3 length: 11 amino acids. Germline V gene lookup returns CDR1 DFQATT and CDR2 SNEGSKA (reference sequence). The CDR3 protein is CGCQENTEAFF. For the CDR3, the DNA is TGCGGATGTCAGGAGAACACTGAAGCTTTCTTT.